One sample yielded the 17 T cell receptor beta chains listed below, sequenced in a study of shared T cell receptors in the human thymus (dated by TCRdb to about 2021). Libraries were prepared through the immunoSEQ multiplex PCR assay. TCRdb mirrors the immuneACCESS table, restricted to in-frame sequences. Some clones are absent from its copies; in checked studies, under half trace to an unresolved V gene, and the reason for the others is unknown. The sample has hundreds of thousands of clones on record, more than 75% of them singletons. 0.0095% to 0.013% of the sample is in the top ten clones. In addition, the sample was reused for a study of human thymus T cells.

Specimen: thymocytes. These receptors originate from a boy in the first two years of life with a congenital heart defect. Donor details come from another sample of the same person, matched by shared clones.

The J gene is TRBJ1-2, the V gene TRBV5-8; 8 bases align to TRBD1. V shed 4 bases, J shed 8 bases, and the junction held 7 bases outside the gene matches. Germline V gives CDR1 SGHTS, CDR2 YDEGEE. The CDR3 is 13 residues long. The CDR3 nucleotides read TGTGCCAGCAGCCGACAGGGGAGTGCGGGCTACACCTTC. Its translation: CASSRQGSAGYTF.

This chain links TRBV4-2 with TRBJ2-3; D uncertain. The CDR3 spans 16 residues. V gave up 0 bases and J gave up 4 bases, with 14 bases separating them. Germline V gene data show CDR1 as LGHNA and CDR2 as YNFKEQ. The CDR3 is CASSQDSASSPDTQYF. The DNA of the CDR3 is TGTGCCAGCAGCCAAGATTCGGCTAGTTCCCCAGATACGCAGTATTTT.

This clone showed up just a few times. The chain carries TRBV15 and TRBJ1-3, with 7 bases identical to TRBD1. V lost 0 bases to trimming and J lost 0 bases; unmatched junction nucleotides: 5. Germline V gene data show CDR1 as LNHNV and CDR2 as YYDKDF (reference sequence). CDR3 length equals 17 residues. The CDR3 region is CATSRDGTVRSGNTIYF. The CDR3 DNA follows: TGTGCCACCAGCAGAGATGGGACAGTTCGCTCTGGAAACACCATATATTTT.

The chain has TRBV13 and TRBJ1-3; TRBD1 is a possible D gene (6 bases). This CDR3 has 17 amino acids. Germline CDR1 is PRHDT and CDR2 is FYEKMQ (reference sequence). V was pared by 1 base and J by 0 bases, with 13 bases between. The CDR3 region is CASSLDHRAHSGNTIYF. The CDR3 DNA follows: TGTGCCAGCAGCTTAGATCACAGGGCCCACTCTGGAAACACCATATATTTT.

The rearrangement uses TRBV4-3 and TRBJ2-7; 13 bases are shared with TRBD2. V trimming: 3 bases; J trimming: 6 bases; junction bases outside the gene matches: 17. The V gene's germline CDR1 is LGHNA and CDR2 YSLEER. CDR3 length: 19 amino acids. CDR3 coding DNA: TGCGCCAGCAGCCAGGCCGGGACTAGCGGGACCCAGATCACTTCCGAGCAGTACTTC. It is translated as CASSQAGTSGTQITSEQYF.

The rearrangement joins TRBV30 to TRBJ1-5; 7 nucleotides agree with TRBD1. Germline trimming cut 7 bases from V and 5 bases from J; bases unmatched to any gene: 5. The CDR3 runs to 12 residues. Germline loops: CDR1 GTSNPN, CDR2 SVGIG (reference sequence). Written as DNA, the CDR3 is TGTGCCTTTGACAGGGAGGATCAGCCCCAGCATTTT. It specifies CAFDREDQPQHF.

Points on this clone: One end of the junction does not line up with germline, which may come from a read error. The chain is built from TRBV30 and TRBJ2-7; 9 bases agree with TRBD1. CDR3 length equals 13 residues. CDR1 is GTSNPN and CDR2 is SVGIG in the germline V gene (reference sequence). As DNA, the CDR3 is TGTGCCTGGAGTGTACATTATCCGGGACAGGGTCTGTTC. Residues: CAWSVHYPGQGLF.

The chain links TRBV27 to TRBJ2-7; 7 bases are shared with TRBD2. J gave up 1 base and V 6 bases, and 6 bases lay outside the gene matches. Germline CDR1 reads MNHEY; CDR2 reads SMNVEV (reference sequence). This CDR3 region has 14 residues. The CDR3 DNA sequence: TGTGCCAGCAGGAGAGCGGGAATTTCCTACGAGCAGTACTTC. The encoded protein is CASRRAGISYEQYF.

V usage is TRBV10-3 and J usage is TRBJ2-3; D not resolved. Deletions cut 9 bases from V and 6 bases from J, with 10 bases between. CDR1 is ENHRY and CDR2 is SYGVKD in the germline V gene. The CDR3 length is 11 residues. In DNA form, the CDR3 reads TGTGCCATGGGTTCCGGGGATACGCAGTATTTT. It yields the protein CAMGSGDTQYF.

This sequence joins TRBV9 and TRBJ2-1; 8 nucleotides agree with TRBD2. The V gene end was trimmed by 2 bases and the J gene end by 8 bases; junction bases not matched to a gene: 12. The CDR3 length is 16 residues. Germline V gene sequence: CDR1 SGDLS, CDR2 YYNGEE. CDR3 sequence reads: CASSVVLAGLRDEQFF. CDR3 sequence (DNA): TGTGCCAGCAGCGTCGTTCTAGCGGGCCTAAGGGATGAGCAGTTCTTC.

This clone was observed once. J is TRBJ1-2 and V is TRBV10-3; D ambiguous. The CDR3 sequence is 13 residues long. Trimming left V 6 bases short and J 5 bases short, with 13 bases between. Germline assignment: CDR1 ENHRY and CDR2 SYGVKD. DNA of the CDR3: TGTGCCATCAGAACGGGGTGTGGGTATGGCTACACCTTC. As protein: CAIRTGCGYGYTF.

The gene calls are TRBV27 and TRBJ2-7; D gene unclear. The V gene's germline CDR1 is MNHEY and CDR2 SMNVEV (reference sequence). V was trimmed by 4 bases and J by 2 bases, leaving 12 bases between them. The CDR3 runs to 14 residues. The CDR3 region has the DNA TGTGCCAGCAGTTACGTAGGCGGCCCCTACGAGCAGTACTTC. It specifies CASSYVGGPYEQYF.

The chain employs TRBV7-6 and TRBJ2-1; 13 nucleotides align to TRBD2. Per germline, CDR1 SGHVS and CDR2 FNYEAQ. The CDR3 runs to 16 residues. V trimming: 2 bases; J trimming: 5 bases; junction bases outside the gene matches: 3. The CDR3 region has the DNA TGTGCCAGCAGCTTATTTGGGACTAGCGGGAACAATGAGCAGTTCTTC. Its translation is CASSLFGTSGNNEQFF.

This CDR3 reads CASSAETVSAQYF. The CDR3 DNA reads as TGTGCCAGCAGCGCCGAGACTGTCAGCGCCCAGTACTTC. The chain uses TRBV9 and TRBJ2-5; no clear D gene. The V end lost 3 bases, the J end lost 9 bases, and 15 bases lay between the germline ends. The CDR3 loop spans 13 amino acids. Germline CDR1 is SGDLS and CDR2 is YYNGEE.

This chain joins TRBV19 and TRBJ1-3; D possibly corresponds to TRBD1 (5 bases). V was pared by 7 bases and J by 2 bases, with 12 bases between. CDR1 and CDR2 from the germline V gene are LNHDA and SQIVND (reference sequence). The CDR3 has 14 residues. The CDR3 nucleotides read TGTGCCAGTATGGGGCCCAAGCCTGGAAACACCATATATTTT. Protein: CASMGPKPGNTIYF.

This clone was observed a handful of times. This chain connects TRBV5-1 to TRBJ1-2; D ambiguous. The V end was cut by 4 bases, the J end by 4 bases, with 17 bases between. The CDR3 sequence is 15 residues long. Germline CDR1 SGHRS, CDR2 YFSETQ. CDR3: CASSPWKEGSYGYTF. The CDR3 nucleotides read TGCGCCAGCAGCCCGTGGAAAGAGGGAAGCTATGGCTACACCTTC.

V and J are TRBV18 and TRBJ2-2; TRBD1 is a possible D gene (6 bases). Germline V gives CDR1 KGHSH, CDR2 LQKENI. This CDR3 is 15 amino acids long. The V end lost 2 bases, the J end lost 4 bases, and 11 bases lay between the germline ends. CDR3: CASSPVRGATGELFF. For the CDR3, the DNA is TGTGCCAGCTCACCAGTCAGGGGTGCCACCGGGGAGCTGTTTTTT.